This TCR beta chain was sequenced in a study of graft-versus-host responses after intestinal transplantation. About the study: Multivisceral, liver-intestinal, or isolated intestinal grafts went to recipients.

Of note for this clone: Its specificity is not known.

This table comes from immunoSEQ multiplex PCR, and its TCRdb copy is limited to in-frame clones, with some not included. The sample lists 60,000 to 90,000 clones, less than 95% seen once, with about 1.3% in the top ten. This specimen consisted of unstimulated CD8+ T cells sorted from spleen or lymph node cells, obtained before intestinal transplant. The source is a human donor who received an intestinal transplant.

The DNA of the CDR3 is TGTGCCAGCAGCTTAGGCGTGGAGGGGGCTACTGAAGCTTTCTTT. It is translated as CASSLGVEGATEAFF. This rearrangement joins TRBV7-6 to TRBJ1-1; 7 bases are shared with TRBD1. Germline loops: CDR1 SGHVS, CDR2 FNYEAQ. The CDR3 totals 15 residues. Losses at the gene ends were 1 base for V and 5 bases for J; bases not matched to a gene: 7.